This paragraph reports one T cell receptor beta chain. This sample was included in a study of cytomegalovirus exposure and HLA in healthy donors. The PCR contained 60 Vbeta and 13 Jbeta primers. Sequencing was performed with immunoSEQ multiplex PCR; in TCRdb, only in-frame clones are kept and a portion is missing. The data hold more than 60,000 clones, with over 70% observed a single time. V lost 5 bases and J 4 bases, leaving 15 bases between the germline ends. The CDR3 consists of 15 residues. CDR1 is LNHDA and CDR2 is SQIVND in the germline V gene (reference sequence). The V gene is TRBV19, the J gene TRBJ1-5; a possible D gene is TRBD1 (6 bases). The sequenced sample was PBMCs. The sequence was collected from a man aged 35 to 55 in good health and CMV-seropositive. The DNA for the CDR3 is TGTGCCAGTAGTCTGTCACAGGGATCAAATCAGCCCCAGCATTTT. Translating gives CASSLSQGSNQPQHF. The full variable domain, with the rest looked up from reference TRBV19 and TRBJ1-5, is DGGITQSPKYLFRKEGQNVTLSCEQNLNHDAMYWYRQDPGQGLRLIYYSQIVNDFQKGDIAEGYSVSREKKESFPLTVTSAQKNPTAFYLCASSLSQGSNQPQHFGDGTRLSIL.